Below, one TCR beta chain is given with its context. Living in about two dozen US areas, the participants were between 18 and 89 years of age. Participant-given clinical history determined each cohort assignment. The source of the sample is a study of blood T cell repertoires in COVID-19. Study-wide context: Sources were T cells, B-cell-depleted T cells, or PBMCs; the material itself was cDNA or gDNA.

TCRdb's table, derived via immunoSEQ multiplex PCR, lists solely in-frame clones and lacks some. Of fewer than 300,000 clones listed, about nine tenths are singletons. Germline lookup yields CDR1 LGHDT and CDR2 YNNKEL (reference sequence). The CDR3 loop spans 15 amino acids. The ends were cut back, 1 base at V and 2 bases at J, with 9 bases in the middle. The sequenced sample consisted of PBMCs or T cells enriched from blood (not recorded which). This clonotype originated in a woman aged 35 to 49 with acute COVID-19. V is TRBV3-1 (or the pseudogene TRBV3-2) and J is TRBJ1-3; D is possibly TRBD1 (6 bases). CDR3 coding DNA: TGTGCCAGCAGCCAAGTGGGGGCCCCTGGAAACACCATATATTTT. This translates into CASSQVGAPGNTIYF.